This TCR beta chain was obtained from a study of cytomegalovirus exposure and HLA in healthy donors. Across the study: Around 77 million unique TCRs from HLA-typed donors made up an early data release. Findings and limits, study-wide: Most TCR beta V segments were productive about 90% or about 30% of the time in an earlier analysis. By HLA locus, TCR association rates varied in a later analysis, with DRB1 showing the most and HLA-C the fewest.

CDR1 and CDR2 from the germline V gene are LGHNA and YNFKEQ. This CDR3 is 17 amino acids long. V shed 5 bases and J 1 base; nucleotides not matched to a gene: 6. Donors were nominally healthy when sampled, though unrecorded immune exposures were likely. With respect to this clone: Its target is unknown.

The PCR had 60 Vbeta and 13 Jbeta primers. Here immunoSEQ multiplex PCR was the method, and the copy in TCRdb shows in-frame clones only, minus some. This table holds approximately 220,000 clones, over 80% found once. Specimen: PBMCs. The rearrangement links TRBV4-2 to TRBJ2-5, with 14 bases lining up with TRBD2. This TCR was recovered from a boy aged 2-9 years in good health and CMV-seronegative. The CDR3 sequence is CASSSRTSGGFQETQYF. CDR3 DNA sequence: TGTGCCAGCAGCTCCCGGACTAGCGGGGGGTTCCAAGAGACCCAGTACTTC.